This is a list of T cell receptor beta chains from one sample in a study of blood T cell repertoires in COVID-19. The data were produced by immunoSEQ multiplex PCR, yet TCRdb's version contains in-frame clones alone and is incomplete. The sample has about 280,000 clones; about 83% are singletons. Input material: peripheral blood. Every receptor here comes from a woman aged 50 to 60 who had recovered from COVID-19. Each CDR3 is given with its conserved first and last residue. The D gene is left open where the match is weak. Clone size is not always given. Where it is, it says once, few, many or a class for expanded clones.

abundance	d_gene	v_gene	j_gene	len	CDR3nt	CDR3aa
-	-	TRBV10-3	TRBJ2-7	14	TGTGCCATCAGTGGCCTGGGGGGGCGTGAAGAGCAGTACTTC	CAISGLGGREEQYF
-	-	TRBV5-1	TRBJ1-3	14	TGCGCCAGCAGCTTGGCCCCAGGAGGAAACACCATATATTTT	CASSLAPGGNTIYF
-	-	TRBV10-3	TRBJ1-3	14	TGTGCCATCAGGGAGGCTCTATCTGGAAACACCATATATTTT	CAIREALSGNTIYF
-	-	TRBV7-3	TRBJ2-1	15	TGTGCCAGCAGCTCCGGGTCCGGCCCTTACAATGAGCAGTTCTTC	CASSSGSGPYNEQFF
once	TRBD2	TRBV5-1	TRBJ2-5	17	TGCGCCAGCAGCTTGGCCGGTTTAGCGGGGGTCCAAGAGACCCAGTACTTC	CASSLAGLAGVQETQYF
-	TRBD1	TRBV24-1	TRBJ2-5	15	TGTGCCACCAGTGACGTTGCAGGGGGCCGAGAGACCCAGTACTTC	CATSDVAGGRETQYF
-	TRBD2	TRBV5-1	TRBJ2-7	15	TGCGCCAGCAGCTGGGAGTCCGGGAGGGCCTACGAGCAGTACTTC	CASSWESGRAYEQYF
-	TRBD1	TRBV28	TRBJ2-7	15	TGTGCCAGCAGTTTAGGGGGGACAGGGGACTACGAGCAGTACTTC	CASSLGGTGDYEQYF
-	-	TRBV7-2	TRBJ2-7	11	TGTGCCAGCAGCCGTTCCTACGAGCAGTACTTC	CASSRSYEQYF
once	TRBD2	TRBV19	TRBJ2-5	17	TGTGCCAGTAGTCACCCCACTAGCGGGGGGCGGGAAGAGACCCAGTACTTC	CASSHPTSGGREETQYF
-	TRBD1	TRBV3-1/TRBV3-2	TRBJ1-6	14	TGTGCCAGCAGCCAGGGACAGGGAGGTAGGCCCCTCCACTTT	CASSQGQGGRPLHF
-	TRBD2	TRBV6-2/TRBV6-3	TRBJ2-5	16	TGTGCCAGCAGCAGAGGGGCGGGGGAGCCCAAAGAGACCCAGTACTTC	CASSRGAGEPKETQYF
-	TRBD1	TRBV7-8	TRBJ1-1	14	TGTGCCAGCAGCATTTGGACAGGCCGCTTTGAAGCTTTCTTT	CASSIWTGRFEAFF
-	-	TRBV2	TRBJ2-5	14	TGTGCCAGCAGTGCCCGTTTATACCAAGAGACCCAGTACTTC	CASSARLYQETQYF
-	TRBD1	TRBV19	TRBJ1-1	15	TGTGCCAGTACGAGCCGAGGGGGCACGAACACTGAAGCTTTCTTT	CASTSRGGTNTEAFF
-	-	TRBV27	TRBJ2-7	15	TGTGCCAGCAGGTCTGTTGGCAGCGTTACCTACGAGCAGTACTTC	CASRSVGSVTYEQYF
-	TRBD1	TRBV16	TRBJ1-2	14	TGTGCCAGCAGCCGCCAGGGACAGGACTATGGCTACACCTTC	CASSRQGQDYGYTF
-	-	TRBV19	TRBJ2-2	16	TGTGCCAGTAGCCTCTGGGACACGTTTAACACCGGGGAGCTGTTTTTT	CASSLWDTFNTGELFF
-	-	TRBV6-5	TRBJ2-2	14	TGTGCCAGCAGTTACTCTCCCGGGGTCGGGGAGCTGTTTTTT	CASSYSPGVGELFF
once	-	TRBV27	TRBJ1-5	14	TGTGCCAGCAGTTCCGGGGGTGGCAATCAGCCCCAGCATTTT	CASSSGGGNQPQHF
-	TRBD2	TRBV7-7	TRBJ2-5	17	TGTGCCAGCAGCCCGGGGGGGGGCGGGCTAGTCCAAGAGACCCAGTACTTC	CASSPGGGGLVQETQYF
few	-	TRBV27	TRBJ2-7	11	TGTGCCAGCAGTCAGGGTTACGAGCAGTACTTC	CASSQGYEQYF
-	-	TRBV6-2/TRBV6-3	TRBJ2-5	16	TGTGCCAGCAGTTACGGTCAGAAAATTTACCAAGAGACCCAGTACTTC	CASSYGQKIYQETQYF
-	-	TRBV24-1	TRBJ2-7	14	TGTGCCACCAGTAGACAAAATAGGATGGGCGAGCAGTACTTC	CATSRQNRMGEQYF
-	TRBD1	TRBV7-2	TRBJ2-2	15	TGTGCCAGCAGCCCAGGGACAGGGGGCGCCGGGGAGCTGTTTTTT	CASSPGTGGAGELFF
-	-	TRBV19	TRBJ2-7	13	TGTGCCAGTAGTTCGGCAGGGGCCTACGAGCAGTACTTC	CASSSAGAYEQYF
few	TRBD2	TRBV7-2	TRBJ2-1	16	TGTGCCAGCAGCGTCTCTAGCGGGAGGGCCGGAGGGGAGCAGTTCTTC	CASSVSSGRAGGEQFF
-	TRBD1	TRBV27	TRBJ1-5	15	TGTGCCAGCAGTTTATCCACAGGGGCCGCTCAGCCCCAGCATTTT	CASSLSTGAAQPQHF
-	TRBD1	TRBV28	TRBJ1-2	13	TGTGCCAGCAGGCAGGGGGTACTCTATGGCTACACCTTC	CASRQGVLYGYTF
-	-	TRBV5-6	TRBJ2-2	14	TGTGCCAGCAGCTTGGGTCAGGGCTACGGGGAGCTGTTTTTT	CASSLGQGYGELFF
-	-	TRBV7-2	TRBJ2-3	15	TGTGCCAGCAGCCTTAGCGGAACTCGCACAGATACGCAGTATTTT	CASSLSGTRTDTQYF
-	TRBD2	TRBV2	TRBJ2-5	14	TGTGCCAGCAGGCCTGGGACTAACCAAGAGACCCAGTACTTC	CASRPGTNQETQYF
-	TRBD1	TRBV6-5	TRBJ1-4	13	TGTGCCAGCGACAGGGGGAATAATGAAAAACTGTTTTTT	CASDRGNNEKLFF
once	-	TRBV28	TRBJ1-1	14	TGTGCCAGCAGGCTGGGGGCGCGAGGTACTGAAGCTTTCTTT	CASRLGARGTEAFF
-	-	TRBV5-1	TRBJ2-1	13	TGCGCCAGCAGCTTGGCAGGGCCGGGTGAGCAGTTCTTC	CASSLAGPGEQFF
-	-	TRBV7-9	TRBJ2-2	13	TGTGCCAGCAGCTTAGTTATTCCCGGGGAGCTGTTTTTT	CASSLVIPGELFF
-	TRBD2	TRBV28	TRBJ2-5	16	TGTGCCAGCACCCCCTCCAGCGGGAAGGGGCAGGAGACCCAGTACTTC	CASTPSSGKGQETQYF
-	-	TRBV19	TRBJ2-7	15	TGTGCCAGTAGTACTTACAGGGTCGCTCAAGGGGAGCAGTACTTC	CASSTYRVAQGEQYF
few	TRBD1	TRBV6-4	TRBJ1-1	13	TGTGCCAGCCGCAGGACAGGGAACACTGAAGCTTTCTTT	CASRRTGNTEAFF
-	TRBD1	TRBV5-1	TRBJ1-2	22	TGCGCCAGCAGCTTGGGGAGAATGATGGTCCGGGGGACAGGGCCGCATAACTATGGCTACACCTTC	CASSLGRMMVRGTGPHNYGYTF
-	-	TRBV10-3	TRBJ1-2	13	TGTGCCATCAGAAAATCCGACTCCTATGGCTACACCTTC	CAIRKSDSYGYTF
-	TRBD2	TRBV7-6	TRBJ2-7	17	TGTGCCAGCAGCTTAGGAGGACTAGCGGGAGTCCGTCGGGAGCAGTACTTC	CASSLGGLAGVRREQYF
medium-sized	TRBD1	TRBV19	TRBJ2-5	17	TGTGCCAGTAGTATAGGCACTGCGGACAGGGCTGGGGAGACCCAGTACTTC	CASSIGTADRAGETQYF
-	TRBD1	TRBV6-5	TRBJ1-2	13	TGTGCCAGCACAAATGACAGGGGCTATGGCTACACCTTC	CASTNDRGYGYTF
-	-	TRBV3-1/TRBV3-2	TRBJ2-3	16	TGTGCCAGCAGCCCCGTCTCCGGGACTAGCACAGATACGCAGTATTTT	CASSPVSGTSTDTQYF
-	TRBD1	TRBV9	TRBJ2-3	15	TGTGCCAGCAGAGCAGGACAGGGGGCGGGAGATACGCAGTATTTT	CASRAGQGAGDTQYF
-	TRBD2	TRBV11-2	TRBJ2-1	15	TGTGCCAGCAGCTTAGGAGCGGGGCCCTTAAGGGAGCAGTTCTTC	CASSLGAGPLREQFF
-	-	TRBV2	TRBJ2-7	13	TGTGCCAGCCGCCTCGGGGGAATAAGGGAGCAGTACTTC	CASRLGGIREQYF
-	TRBD1	TRBV9	TRBJ2-1	12	TGTGCCGTCCGGGACAGTCACAATGAGCAGTTCTTC	CAVRDSHNEQFF
-	TRBD1	TRBV30	TRBJ1-2	13	TGTGCCTGGAAAGGGACAGGGGGGTTTGGCTACACCTTC	CAWKGTGGFGYTF
-	TRBD2	TRBV7-2	TRBJ2-3	16	TGTGCCAGCAGCTCCCCACCGGGACTAGCGGGAGATACGCAGTATTTT	CASSSPPGLAGDTQYF
-	TRBD2	TRBV3-1/TRBV3-2	TRBJ2-1	16	TGTGCCAGCAGCCCCTCGGCTAGCGGGCCCTACAATGAGCAGTTCTTC	CASSPSASGPYNEQFF
-	-	TRBV5-1	TRBJ2-2	17	TGCGCCAGCAGCTTGGAACAGGAGCTTAAATACACCGGGGAGCTGTTTTTT	CASSLEQELKYTGELFF